These T cell receptor beta chains were read from a single sample in a study of T cell repertoires in cytomegalovirus infection. TCRdb recomputed calls from the reads with MiXCR, one row per CDR3 protein. The sample yields about 440,000 distinct CDR3 sequences, around 32% seen once. The sequencing input was PBMCs. Receptors originate from a human donor in good health (CMV status not recorded). Some clones in this sample may be carry-over from other donors' samples. CDR3s include the opening cysteine and the closing phenylalanine or tryptophan.

TRBV6-5,TRBJ2-2,CASSYSGEREFNTGELFF
TRBV19,TRBJ1-2,CASSIDRSFYGYTF
TRBV6-2/TRBV6-3,TRBJ2-6,CASSRERGARGANVLTF
TRBV7-2,TRBJ2-5,CASSLNPGVRETQYF
TRBV4-1,TRBJ2-3,CASSQDAPPGGVFTDTQYF
TRBV12-3/TRBV12-4,TRBJ1-2,CASSAPLILSYCYTF
TRBV12-5,TRBJ1-1,CASAPEGSQEAFF
TRBV11-2,TRBJ2-3,CASSLPSGGWTDTQYF
TRBV7-8,TRBJ1-5,CASSPNELGNQPQHF
TRBV6-6,TRBJ2-5,CACAPGEVETQYF
TRBV19,TRBJ1-2,CASSIRGGVQHGYTF
TRBV5-5,TRBJ2-7,CASSGGDSYEQYF
TRBV4-1,TRBJ1-2,CASSPQWGSLYGYTF
TRBV5-1,TRBJ1-5,CASRPGTGGGQPQHF
TRBV2,TRBJ2-7,CASRGTGFDEQYF
TRBV6-5,TRBJ2-5,CASSYSGETQYF
TRBV15,TRBJ1-6,CATSRDTPDYNSPLHF
TRBV6-6,TRBJ2-6,CASSYPTVSGANVLTF